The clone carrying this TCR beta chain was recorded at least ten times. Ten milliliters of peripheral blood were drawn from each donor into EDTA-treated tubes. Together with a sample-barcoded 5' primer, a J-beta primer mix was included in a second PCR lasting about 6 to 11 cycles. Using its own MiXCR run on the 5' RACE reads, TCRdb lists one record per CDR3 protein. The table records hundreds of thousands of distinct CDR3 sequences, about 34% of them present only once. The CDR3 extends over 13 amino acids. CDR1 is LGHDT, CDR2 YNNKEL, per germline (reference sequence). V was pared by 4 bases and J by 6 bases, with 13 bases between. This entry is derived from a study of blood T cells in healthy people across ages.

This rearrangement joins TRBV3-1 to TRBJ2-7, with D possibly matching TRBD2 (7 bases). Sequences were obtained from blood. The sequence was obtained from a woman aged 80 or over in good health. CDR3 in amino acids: CASSPSRGGEQYF. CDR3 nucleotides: TGTGCCAGCAGCCCGTCAAGGGGGGGCGAGCAGTACTTC.